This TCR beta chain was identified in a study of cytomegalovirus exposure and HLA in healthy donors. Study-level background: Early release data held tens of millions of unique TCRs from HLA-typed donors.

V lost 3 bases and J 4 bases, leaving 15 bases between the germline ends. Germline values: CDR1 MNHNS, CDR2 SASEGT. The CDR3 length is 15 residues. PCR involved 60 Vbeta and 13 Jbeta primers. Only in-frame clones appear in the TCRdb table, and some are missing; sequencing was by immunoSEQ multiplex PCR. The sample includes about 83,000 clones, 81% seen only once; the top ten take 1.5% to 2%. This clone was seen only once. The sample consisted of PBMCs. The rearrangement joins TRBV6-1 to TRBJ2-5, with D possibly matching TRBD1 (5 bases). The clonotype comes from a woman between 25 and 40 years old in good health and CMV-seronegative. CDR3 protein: CASSESGFFSETQYF. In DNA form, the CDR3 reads TGTGCCAGCAGTGAGTCAGGGTTTTTTTCAGAGACCCAGTACTTC.